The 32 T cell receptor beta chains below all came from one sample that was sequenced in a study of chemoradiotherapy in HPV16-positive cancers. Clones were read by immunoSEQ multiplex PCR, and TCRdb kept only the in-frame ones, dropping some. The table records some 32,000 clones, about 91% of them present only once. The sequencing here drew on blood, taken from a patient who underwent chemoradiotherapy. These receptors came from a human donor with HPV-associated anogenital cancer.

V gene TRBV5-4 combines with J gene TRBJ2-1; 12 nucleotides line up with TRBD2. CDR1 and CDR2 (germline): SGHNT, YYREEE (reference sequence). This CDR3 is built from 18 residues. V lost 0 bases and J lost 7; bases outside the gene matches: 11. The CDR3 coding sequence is TGTGCCAGCAGCTTGGTGGCCCTAACTAGCGGGAGGACGAATGAGCAGTTCTTC. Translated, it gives CASSLVALTSGRTNEQFF.

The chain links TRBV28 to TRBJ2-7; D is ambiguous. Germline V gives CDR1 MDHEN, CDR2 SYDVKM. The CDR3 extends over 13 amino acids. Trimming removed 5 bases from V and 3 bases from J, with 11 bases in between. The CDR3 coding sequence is TGTGCCAGCAGTGGGCCAATCAGCTACGAGCAGTACTTC. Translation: CASSGPISYEQYF.

The CDR3 loop is CASSSPRPGNGYTF. CDR3 DNA: TGTGCCAGTAGTAGCCCCAGGCCGGGGAATGGCTACACCTTC. The chain links TRBV19 to TRBJ1-2; D not resolved. Looked up from germline, CDR1 is LNHDA and CDR2 is SQIVND (reference sequence). The CDR3 covers 14 residues. The ends were cut back, 4 bases at V and 6 bases at J, with 15 bases in the middle.

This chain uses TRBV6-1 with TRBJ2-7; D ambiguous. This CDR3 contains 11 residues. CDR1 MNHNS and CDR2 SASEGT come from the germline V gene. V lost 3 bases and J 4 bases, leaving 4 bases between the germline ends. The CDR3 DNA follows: TGTGCCAGCAGTGAGGCATACGAGCAGTACTTC. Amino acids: CASSEAYEQYF.

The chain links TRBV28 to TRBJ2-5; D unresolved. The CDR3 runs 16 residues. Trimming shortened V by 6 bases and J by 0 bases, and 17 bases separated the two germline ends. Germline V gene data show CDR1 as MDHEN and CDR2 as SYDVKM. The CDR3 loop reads CASRKPLRRNQETQYF. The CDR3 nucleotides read TGTGCCAGCAGAAAGCCCCTGAGGCGGAACCAAGAGACCCAGTACTTC.

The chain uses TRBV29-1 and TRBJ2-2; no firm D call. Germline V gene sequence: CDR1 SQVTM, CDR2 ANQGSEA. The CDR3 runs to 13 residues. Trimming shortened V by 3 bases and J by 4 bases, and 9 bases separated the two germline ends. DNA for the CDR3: TGCAGCGTTGAGAGAGGTACCACCGGGGAGCTGTTTTTT. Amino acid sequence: CSVERGTTGELFF.

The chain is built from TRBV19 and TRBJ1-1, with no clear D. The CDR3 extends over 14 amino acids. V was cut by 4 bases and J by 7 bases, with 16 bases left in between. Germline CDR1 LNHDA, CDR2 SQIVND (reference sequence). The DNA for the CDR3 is TGTGCCAGTAGTAATCCTCCGCCGAGCTTTGAAGCTTTCTTT. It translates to CASSNPPPSFEAFF.

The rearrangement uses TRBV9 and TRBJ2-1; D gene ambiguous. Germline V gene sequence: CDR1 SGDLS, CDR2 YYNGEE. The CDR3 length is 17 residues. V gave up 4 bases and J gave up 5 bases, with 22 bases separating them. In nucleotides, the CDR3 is TGTGCCAGCAGCCACCCCCGGCCAGCACACCTGAACAATGAGCAGTTCTTC. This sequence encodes CASSHPRPAHLNNEQFF.

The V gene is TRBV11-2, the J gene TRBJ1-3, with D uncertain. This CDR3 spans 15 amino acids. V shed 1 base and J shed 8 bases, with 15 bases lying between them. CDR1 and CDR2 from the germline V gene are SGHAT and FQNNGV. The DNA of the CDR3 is TGTGCCAGCAGCTTAGGCAGCAGTAGGCGATACACCATATATTTT. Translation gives CASSLGSSRRYTIYF.

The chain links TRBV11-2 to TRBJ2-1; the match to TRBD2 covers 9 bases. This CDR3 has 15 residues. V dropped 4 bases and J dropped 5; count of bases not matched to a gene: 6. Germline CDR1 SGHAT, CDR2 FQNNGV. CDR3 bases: TGTGCCAGCAGCTCTACTAGCGGGTATGACAATGAGCAGTTCTTC. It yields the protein CASSSTSGYDNEQFF.

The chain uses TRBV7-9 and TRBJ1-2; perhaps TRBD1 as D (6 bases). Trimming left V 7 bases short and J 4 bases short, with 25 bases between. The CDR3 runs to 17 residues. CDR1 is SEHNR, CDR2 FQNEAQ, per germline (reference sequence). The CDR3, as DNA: TGTGCCAGCACCTCTGGAGGCTCCGGGGGGCCATTCTATGGCTACACCTTC. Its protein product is CASTSGGSGGPFYGYTF.

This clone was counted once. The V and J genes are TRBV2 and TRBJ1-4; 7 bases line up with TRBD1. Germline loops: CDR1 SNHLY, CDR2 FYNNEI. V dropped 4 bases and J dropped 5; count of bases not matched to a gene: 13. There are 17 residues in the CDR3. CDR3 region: CASSARQGTWGNEKLFF. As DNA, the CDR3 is TGTGCCAGCAGTGCTCGACAGGGTACCTGGGGGAATGAAAAACTGTTTTTT.

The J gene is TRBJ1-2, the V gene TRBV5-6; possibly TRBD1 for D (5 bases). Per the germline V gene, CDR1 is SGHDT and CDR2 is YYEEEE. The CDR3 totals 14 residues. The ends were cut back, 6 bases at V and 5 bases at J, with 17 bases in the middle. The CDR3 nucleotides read TGTGCCAGCACGGGACTTCAAGTGTGGTATGGCTACACCTTC. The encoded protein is CASTGLQVWYGYTF.

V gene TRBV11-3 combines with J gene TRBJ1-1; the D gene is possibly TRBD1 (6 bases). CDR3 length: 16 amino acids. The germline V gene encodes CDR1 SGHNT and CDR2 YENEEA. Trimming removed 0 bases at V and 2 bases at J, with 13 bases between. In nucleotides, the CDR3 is TGTGCCAGCAGCTTAGAGTGGCGGGGGCCAAACACTGAAGCTTTCTTT. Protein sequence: CASSLEWRGPNTEAFF.

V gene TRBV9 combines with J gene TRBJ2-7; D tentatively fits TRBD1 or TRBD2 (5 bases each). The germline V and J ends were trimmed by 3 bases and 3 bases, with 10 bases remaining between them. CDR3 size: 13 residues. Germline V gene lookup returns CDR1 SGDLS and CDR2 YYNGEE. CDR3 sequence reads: CASSGGQGYEQYF. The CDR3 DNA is TGTGCCAGCAGCGGAGGGCAGGGCTACGAGCAGTACTTC.

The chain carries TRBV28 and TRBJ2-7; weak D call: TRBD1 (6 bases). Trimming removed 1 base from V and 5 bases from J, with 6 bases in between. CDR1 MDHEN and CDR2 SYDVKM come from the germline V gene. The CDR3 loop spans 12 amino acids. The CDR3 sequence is CASSLYRDEQYF. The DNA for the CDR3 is TGTGCCAGCAGTTTATACAGGGACGAGCAGTACTTC. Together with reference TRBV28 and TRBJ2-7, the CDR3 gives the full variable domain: DVKVTQSSRYLVKRTGEKVFLECVQDMDHENMFWYRQDPGLGLRLIYFSYDVKMKEKGDIPEGYSVSREKKERFSLILESASTNQTSMYLCASSLYRDEQYFGPGTRLTVT.

The CDR3 nucleotides are TGTGCCAGCAGCTTCAAAGGTATTGGCTACGAGCAGTACTTC. Translated: CASSFKGIGYEQYF. The chain combines TRBV5-6 with TRBJ2-7; D ambiguous. CDR1 and CDR2 (germline): SGHDT, YYEEEE. Trimming cost V 2 bases and J 3 bases, with 12 bases left between them. CDR3 length equals 14 residues.

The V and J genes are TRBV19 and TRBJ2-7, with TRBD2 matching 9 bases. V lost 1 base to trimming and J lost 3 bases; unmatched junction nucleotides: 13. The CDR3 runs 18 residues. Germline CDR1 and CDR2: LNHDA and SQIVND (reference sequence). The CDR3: CASSIVGDPSGDIYEQYF. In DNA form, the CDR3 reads TGTGCCAGTAGTATAGTTGGGGATCCTAGCGGGGATATCTACGAGCAGTACTTC.

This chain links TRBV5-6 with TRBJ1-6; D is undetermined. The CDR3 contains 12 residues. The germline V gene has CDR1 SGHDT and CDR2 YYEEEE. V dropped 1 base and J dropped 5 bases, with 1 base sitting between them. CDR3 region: CASSLNNSPLHF. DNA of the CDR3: TGTGCCAGCAGCTTGAATAATTCACCCCTCCACTTT.

CDR3 region: CASSIGLAGAGETQYF. The CDR3 region has the DNA TGTGCCAGTAGTATAGGCCTAGCGGGAGCTGGAGAGACCCAGTACTTC. The chain joins TRBV19 to TRBJ2-5, with TRBD2 identical over 10 bases. Germline-derived CDR1 and CDR2 are LNHDA and SQIVND (reference sequence). Trimming cost V 1 base and J 4 bases; bases outside gene matches: 6. CDR3 length equals 16 residues.

CDR3 protein: CASSPTGGVNSGNTIYF. The CDR3 DNA reads as TGTGCCAGCAGCCCGACCGGAGGGGTCAACTCTGGAAACACCATATATTTT. The rearrangement uses TRBV7-2 and TRBJ1-3, with D maybe TRBD1 (5 bases). CDR1 SGHTA and CDR2 FQGNSA come from the germline V gene. The V gene lost 5 bases and the J gene lost 0 bases, with 17 bases spanning the gap. The CDR3 covers 17 residues.

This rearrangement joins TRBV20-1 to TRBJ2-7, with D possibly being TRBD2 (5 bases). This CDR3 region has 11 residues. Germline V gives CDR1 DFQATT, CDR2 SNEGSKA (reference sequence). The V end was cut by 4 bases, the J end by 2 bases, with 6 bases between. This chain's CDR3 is CSANGAYEQYF. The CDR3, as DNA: TGCAGTGCTAACGGGGCCTACGAGCAGTACTTC.

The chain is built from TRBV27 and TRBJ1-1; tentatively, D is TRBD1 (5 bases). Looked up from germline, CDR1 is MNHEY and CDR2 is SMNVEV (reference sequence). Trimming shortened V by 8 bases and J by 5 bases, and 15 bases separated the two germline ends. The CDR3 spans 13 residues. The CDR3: CASQRTRATEAFF. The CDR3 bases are TGTGCCAGCCAGAGGACCAGGGCAACTGAAGCTTTCTTT.

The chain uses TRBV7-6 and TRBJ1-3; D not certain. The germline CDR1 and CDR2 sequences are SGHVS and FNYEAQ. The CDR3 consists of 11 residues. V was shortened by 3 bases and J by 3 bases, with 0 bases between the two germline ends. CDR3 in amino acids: CASSFGNTIYF. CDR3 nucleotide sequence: TGTGCCAGCAGCTTTGGAAACACCATATATTTT.

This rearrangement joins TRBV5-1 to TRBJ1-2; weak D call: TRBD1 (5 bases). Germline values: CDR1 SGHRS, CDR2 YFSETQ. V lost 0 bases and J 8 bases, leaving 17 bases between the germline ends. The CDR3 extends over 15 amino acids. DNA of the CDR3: TGCGCCAGCAGCTTGGACGGGGACTTCGGGAGGGGCTACACCTTC. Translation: CASSLDGDFGRGYTF.

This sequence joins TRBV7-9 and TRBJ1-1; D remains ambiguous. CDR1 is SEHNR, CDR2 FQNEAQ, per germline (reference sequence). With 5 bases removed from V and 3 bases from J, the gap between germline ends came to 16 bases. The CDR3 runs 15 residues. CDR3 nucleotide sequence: TGTGCCAGCAGCGCTTATCAAGGGCAGGACACTGAAGCTTTCTTT. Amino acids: CASSAYQGQDTEAFF.

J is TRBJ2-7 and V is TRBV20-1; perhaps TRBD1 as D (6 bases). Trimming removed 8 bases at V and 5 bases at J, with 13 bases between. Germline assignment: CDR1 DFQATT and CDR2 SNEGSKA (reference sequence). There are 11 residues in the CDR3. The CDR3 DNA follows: TGCAGTAGGGGGACCTTCAACGAGCAGTACTTC. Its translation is CSRGTFNEQYF.

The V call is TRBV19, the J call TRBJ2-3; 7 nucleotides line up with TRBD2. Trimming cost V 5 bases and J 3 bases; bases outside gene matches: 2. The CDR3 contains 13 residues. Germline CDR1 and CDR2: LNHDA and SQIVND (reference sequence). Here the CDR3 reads CASSRLATDTQYF. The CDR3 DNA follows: TGTGCCAGTAGTCGACTAGCAACAGATACGCAGTATTTT. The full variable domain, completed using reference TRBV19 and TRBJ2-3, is DGGITQSPKYLFRKEGQNVTLSCEQNLNHDAMYWYRQDPGQGLRLIYYSQIVNDFQKGDIAEGYSVSREKKESFPLTVTSAQKNPTAFYLCASSRLATDTQYFGPGTRLTVL.

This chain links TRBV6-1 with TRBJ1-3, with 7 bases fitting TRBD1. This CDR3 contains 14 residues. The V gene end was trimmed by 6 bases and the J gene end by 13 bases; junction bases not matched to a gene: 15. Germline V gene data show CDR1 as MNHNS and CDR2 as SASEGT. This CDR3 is CASREQGFAGPIYF. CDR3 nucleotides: TGTGCCAGCAGGGAACAGGGGTTCGCGGGTCCGATATATTTT.

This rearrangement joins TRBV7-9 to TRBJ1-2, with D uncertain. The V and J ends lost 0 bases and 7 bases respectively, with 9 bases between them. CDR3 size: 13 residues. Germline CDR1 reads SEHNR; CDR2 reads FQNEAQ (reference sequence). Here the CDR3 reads CASSLANLSGYTF. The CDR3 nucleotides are TGTGCCAGCAGCTTAGCGAATCTGAGTGGCTACACCTTC.

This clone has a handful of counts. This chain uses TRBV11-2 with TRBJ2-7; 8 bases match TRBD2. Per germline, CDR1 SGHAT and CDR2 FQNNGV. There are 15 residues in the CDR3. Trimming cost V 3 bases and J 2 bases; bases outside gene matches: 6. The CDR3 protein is CASSLETSVAYEQYF. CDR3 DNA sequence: TGTGCCAGCAGCTTGGAGACTAGCGTAGCCTACGAGCAGTACTTC.

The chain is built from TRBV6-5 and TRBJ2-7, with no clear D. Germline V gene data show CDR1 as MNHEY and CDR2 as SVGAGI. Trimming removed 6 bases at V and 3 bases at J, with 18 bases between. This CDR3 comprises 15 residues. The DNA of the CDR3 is TGTGCCAGCAGGAGGTGGGCCCAACCGGGCTACGAGCAGTACTTC. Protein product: CASRRWAQPGYEQYF.